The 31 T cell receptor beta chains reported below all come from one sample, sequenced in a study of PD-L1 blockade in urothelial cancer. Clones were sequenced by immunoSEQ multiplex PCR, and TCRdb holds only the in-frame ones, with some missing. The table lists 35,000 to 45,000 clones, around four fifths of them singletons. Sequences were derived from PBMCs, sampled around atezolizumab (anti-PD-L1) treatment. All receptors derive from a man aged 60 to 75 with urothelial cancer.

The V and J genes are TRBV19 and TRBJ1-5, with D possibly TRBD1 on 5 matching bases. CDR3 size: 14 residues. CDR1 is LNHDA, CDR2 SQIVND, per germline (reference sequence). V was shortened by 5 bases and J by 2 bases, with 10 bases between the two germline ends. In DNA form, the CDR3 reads TGTGCCAGTAGTCTGGGAGGGGGCAATCAGCCCCAGCATTTT. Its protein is CASSLGGGNQPQHF. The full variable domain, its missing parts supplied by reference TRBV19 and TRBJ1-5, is DGGITQSPKYLFRKEGQNVTLSCEQNLNHDAMYWYRQDPGQGLRLIYYSQIVNDFQKGDIAEGYSVSREKKESFPLTVTSAQKNPTAFYLCASSLGGGNQPQHFGDGTRLSIL.

The CDR3 region is CASSRVQGIGNGYTF. DNA of the CDR3: TGTGCCAGCAGTCGGGTTCAGGGAATCGGTAATGGCTACACCTTC. The chain couples TRBV2 to TRBJ1-2; perhaps TRBD1 as D (5 bases). V lost 5 bases and J lost 6, with 19 bases in between. The CDR3 length is 15 residues. Germline lookup yields CDR1 SNHLY and CDR2 FYNNEI.

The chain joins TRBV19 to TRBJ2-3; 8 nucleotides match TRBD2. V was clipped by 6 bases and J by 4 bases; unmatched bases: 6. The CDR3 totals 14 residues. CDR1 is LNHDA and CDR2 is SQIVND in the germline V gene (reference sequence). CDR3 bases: TGTGCCAGTAGCCCCAGCGGGAGACCAGATACGCAGTATTTT. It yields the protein CASSPSGRPDTQYF.

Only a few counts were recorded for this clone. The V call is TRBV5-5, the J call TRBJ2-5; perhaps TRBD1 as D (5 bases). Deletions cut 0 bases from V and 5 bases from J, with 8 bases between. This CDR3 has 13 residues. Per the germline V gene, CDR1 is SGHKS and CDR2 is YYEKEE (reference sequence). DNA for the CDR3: TGTGCCAGCAGCTTGGAATCAGGGGAGACCCAGTACTTC. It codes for CASSLESGETQYF.

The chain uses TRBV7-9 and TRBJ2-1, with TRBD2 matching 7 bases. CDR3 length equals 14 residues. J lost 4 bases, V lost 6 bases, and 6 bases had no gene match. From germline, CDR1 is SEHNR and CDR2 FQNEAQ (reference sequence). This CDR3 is CASRGLAAYNEQFF. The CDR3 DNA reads TGTGCCAGCAGGGGGCTAGCGGCGTACAATGAGCAGTTCTTC.

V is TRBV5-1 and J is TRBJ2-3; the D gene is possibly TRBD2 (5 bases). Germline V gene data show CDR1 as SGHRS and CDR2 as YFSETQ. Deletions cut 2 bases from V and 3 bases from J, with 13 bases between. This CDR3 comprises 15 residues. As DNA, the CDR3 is TGCGCCAGCAGCTTCGGCCTAGCTGGGACAGATACGCAGTATTTT. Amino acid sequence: CASSFGLAGTDTQYF.

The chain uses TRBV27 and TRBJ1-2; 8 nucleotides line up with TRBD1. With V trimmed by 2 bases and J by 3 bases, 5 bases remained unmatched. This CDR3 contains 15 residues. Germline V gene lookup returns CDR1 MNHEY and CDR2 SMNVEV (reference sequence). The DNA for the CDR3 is TGTGCCAGCAGTTTAATCCAGGGGGCTGACTATGGCTACACCTTC. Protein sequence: CASSLIQGADYGYTF.

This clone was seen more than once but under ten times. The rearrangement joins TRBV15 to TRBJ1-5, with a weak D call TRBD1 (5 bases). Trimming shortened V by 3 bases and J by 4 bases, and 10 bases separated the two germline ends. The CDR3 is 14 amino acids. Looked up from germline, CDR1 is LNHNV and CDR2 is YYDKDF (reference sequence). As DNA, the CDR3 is TGTGCCACCAGCAGGGACAATTCAAATCAGCCCCAGCATTTT. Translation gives CATSRDNSNQPQHF. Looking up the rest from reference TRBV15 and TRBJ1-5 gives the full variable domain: DAMVIQNPRYQVTQFGKPVTLSCSQTLNHNVMYWYQQKSSQAPKLLFHYYDKDFNNEADTPDNFQSRRPNTSFCFLDIRSPGLGDTAMYLCATSRDNSNQPQHFGDGTRLSIL.

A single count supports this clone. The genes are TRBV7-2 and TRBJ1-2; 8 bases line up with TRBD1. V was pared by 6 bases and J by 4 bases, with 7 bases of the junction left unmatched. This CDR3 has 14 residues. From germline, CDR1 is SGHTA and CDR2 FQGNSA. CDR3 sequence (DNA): TGTGCCAGCAGGGACAGGGCAGTAGGCTATGGCTACACCTTC. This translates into CASRDRAVGYGYTF. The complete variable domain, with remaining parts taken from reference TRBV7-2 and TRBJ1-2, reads GAGVSQSPSNKVTEKGKDVELRCDPISGHTALYWYRQSLGQGLEFLIYFQGNSAPDKSGLPSDRFSAERTGGSVSTLTIQRTQQEDSAVYLCASRDRAVGYGYTFGSGTRLTVV.

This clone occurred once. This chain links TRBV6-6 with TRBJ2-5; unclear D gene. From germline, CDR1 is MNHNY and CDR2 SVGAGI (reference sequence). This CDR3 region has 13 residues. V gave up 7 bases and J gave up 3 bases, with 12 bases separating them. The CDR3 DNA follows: TGTGCCAGCAACAGTGGTAGAGAAGAGACCCAGTACTTC. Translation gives CASNSGREETQYF.

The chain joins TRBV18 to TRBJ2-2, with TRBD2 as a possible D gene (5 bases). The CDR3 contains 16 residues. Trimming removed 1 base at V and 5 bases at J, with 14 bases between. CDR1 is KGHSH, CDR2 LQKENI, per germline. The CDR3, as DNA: TGTGCCAGCTCACCACTTCCCGCCTCGGGGACCGGGGAGCTGTTTTTT. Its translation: CASSPLPASGTGELFF.

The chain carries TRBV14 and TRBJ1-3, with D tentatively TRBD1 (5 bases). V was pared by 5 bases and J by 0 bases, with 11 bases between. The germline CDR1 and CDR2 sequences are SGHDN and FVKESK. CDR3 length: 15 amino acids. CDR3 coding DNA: TGTGCCAGCAGCGCTCGACAGAGCTCTGGAAACACCATATATTTT. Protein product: CASSARQSSGNTIYF.

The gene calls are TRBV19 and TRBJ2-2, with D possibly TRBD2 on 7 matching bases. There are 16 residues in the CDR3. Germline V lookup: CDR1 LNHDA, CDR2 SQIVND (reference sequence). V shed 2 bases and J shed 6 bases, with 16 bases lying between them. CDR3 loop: CASSISGGASSGELFF. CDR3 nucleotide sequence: TGTGCCAGTAGTATATCGGGGGGCGCATCCTCCGGGGAGCTGTTTTTT.

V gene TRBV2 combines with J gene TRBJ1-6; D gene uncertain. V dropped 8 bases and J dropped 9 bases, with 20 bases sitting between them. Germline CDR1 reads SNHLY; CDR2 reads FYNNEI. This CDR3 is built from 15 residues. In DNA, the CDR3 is TGTGCCAGCCTGAGATTAGGTCTGGAGGGTTCACCCCTCCACTTT. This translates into CASLRLGLEGSPLHF.

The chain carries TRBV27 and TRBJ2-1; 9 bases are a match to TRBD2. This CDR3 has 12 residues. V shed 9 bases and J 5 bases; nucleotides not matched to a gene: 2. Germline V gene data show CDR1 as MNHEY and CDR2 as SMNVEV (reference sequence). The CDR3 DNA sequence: TGTGCCAGTTCTAGCGGGAACAATGAGCAGTTCTTC. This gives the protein CASSSGNNEQFF.

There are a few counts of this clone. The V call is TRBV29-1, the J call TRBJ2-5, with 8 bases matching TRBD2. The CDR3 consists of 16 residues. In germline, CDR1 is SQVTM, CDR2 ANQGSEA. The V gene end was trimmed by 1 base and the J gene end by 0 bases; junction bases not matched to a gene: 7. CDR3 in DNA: TGCAGCGTTGAAGGTGGGTCTAGCGGGTACCAAGAGACCCAGTACTTC. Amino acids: CSVEGGSSGYQETQYF. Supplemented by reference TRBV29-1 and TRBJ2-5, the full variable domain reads SAVISQKPSRDICQRGTSLTIQCQVDSQVTMMFWYRQQPGQSLTLIATANQGSEATYESGFVIDKFPISRPNLTFSTLTVSNMSPEDSSIYLCSVEGGSSGYQETQYFGPGTRLLVL.

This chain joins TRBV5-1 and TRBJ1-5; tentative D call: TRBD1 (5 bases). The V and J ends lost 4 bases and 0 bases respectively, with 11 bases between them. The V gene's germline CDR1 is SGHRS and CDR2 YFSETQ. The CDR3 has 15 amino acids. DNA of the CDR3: TGCGCCAGCAGCCTGGACAATTATAGCAATCAGCCCCAGCATTTT. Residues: CASSLDNYSNQPQHF.

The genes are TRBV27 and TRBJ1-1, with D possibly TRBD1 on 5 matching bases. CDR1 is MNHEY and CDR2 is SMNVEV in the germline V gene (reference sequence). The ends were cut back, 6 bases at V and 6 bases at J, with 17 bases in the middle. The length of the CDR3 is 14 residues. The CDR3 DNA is TGTGCCAGCAGGACTTTCGGGGGAATCGCTGAAGCTTTCTTT. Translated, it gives CASRTFGGIAEAFF.

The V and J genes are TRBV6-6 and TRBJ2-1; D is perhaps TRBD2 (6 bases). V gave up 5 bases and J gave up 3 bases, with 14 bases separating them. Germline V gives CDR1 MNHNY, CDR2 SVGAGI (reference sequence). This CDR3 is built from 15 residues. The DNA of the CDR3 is TGTGCCAGCAGTAAGCCTAGCGCCGGCTACAATGAGCAGTTCTTC. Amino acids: CASSKPSAGYNEQFF.

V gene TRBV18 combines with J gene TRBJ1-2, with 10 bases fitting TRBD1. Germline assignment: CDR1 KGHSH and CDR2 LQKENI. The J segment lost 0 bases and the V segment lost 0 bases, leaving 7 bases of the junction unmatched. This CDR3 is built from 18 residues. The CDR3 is CASSPPGTGASANYGYTF. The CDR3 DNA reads TGTGCCAGCTCACCACCCGGGACAGGGGCCTCAGCTAACTATGGCTACACCTTC.

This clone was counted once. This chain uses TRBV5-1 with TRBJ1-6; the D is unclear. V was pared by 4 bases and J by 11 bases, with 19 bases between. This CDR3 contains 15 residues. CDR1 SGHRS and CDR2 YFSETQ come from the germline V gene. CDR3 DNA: TGCGCCAGCAGCCCGGAGGGCCAGAGTCCCCCACCCCTCCACTTT. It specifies CASSPEGQSPPPLHF.

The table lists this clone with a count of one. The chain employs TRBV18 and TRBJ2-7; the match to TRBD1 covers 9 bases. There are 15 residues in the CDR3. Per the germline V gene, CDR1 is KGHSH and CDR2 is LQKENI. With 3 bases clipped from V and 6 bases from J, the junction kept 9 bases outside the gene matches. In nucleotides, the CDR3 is TGTGCCAGCTCACCTGGGACAGGGAAAGGGCGCGAGCAGTACTTC. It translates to CASSPGTGKGREQYF.

This CDR3 is CASSLLSSGATGELFF. The CDR3 bases are TGTGCCAGCAGCTTACTCTCTAGCGGAGCCACCGGGGAGCTGTTTTTT. The V and J genes are TRBV5-6 and TRBJ2-2; TRBD2 agrees at 7 bases. Germline V lookup: CDR1 SGHDT, CDR2 YYEEEE. The CDR3 length is 16 residues. V gave up 2 bases and J gave up 4 bases; unmatched junction bases: 8.

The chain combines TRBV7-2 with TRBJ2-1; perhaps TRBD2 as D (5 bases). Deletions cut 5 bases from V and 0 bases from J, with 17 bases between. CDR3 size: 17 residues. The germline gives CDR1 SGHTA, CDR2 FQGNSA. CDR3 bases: TGTGCCAGCAGCGCTAGCCTCGGGTGGAGCTCCTACAATGAGCAGTTCTTC. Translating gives CASSASLGWSSYNEQFF.

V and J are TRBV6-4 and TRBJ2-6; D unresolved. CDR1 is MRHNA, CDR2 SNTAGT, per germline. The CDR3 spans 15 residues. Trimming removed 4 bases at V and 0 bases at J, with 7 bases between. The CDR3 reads CASSVEHSGANVLTF. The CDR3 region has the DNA TGTGCCAGCAGTGTGGAGCACTCTGGGGCCAACGTCCTGACTTTC.

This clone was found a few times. DNA of the CDR3: TGTGCCAGCAAAATACAGGGAGTATCTTCACCCCTCCACTTT. Protein sequence: CASKIQGVSSPLHF. The genes are TRBV28 and TRBJ1-6, with TRBD1 as a possible D gene (6 bases). Trimming stripped 7 bases from V and 9 bases from J, with 16 bases between. CDR1 MDHEN and CDR2 SYDVKM come from the germline V gene. CDR3 length: 14 amino acids.

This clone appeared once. The CDR3 coding sequence is TGCGCCAGCAGCATCAGCGGGAGGGAGGCAGATACGCAGTATTTT. This gives the protein CASSISGREADTQYF. V and J are TRBV5-1 and TRBJ2-3, with 10 bases that match TRBD2. The CDR3 extends over 15 amino acids. V lost 4 bases to trimming and J lost 4 bases; unmatched junction nucleotides: 6. CDR1 and CDR2 (germline): SGHRS, YFSETQ.

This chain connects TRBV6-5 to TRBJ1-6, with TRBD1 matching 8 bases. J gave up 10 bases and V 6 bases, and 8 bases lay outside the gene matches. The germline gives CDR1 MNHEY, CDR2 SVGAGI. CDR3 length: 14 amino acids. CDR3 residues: CASSPNRGNSPLHF. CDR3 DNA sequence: TGTGCCAGCAGCCCGAACAGGGGGAACTCACCCCTCCACTTT.

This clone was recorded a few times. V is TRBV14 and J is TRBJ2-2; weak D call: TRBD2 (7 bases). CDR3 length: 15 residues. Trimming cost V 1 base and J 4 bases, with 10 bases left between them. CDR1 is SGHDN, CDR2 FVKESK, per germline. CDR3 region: CASSQAGGSTGELFF. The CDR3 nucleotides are TGTGCCAGCAGCCAAGCGGGGGGCTCCACCGGGGAGCTGTTTTTT. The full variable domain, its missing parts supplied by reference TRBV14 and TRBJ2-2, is EAGVTQFPSHSVIEKGQTVTLRCDPISGHDNLYWYRRVMGKEIKFLLHFVKESKQDESGMPNNRFLAERTGGTYSTLKVQPAELEDSGVYFCASSQAGGSTGELFFGEGSRLTVL.

The CDR3 protein is CASSIAGVRAFF. CDR3 in DNA: TGTGCCAGTAGTATAGCGGGAGTGCGGGCTTTCTTT. The V gene is TRBV19, the J gene TRBJ1-1; D uncertain. The CDR3 has 12 amino acids. From germline, CDR1 is LNHDA and CDR2 SQIVND (reference sequence). V lost 1 base and J 11 bases, leaving 11 bases between the germline ends.

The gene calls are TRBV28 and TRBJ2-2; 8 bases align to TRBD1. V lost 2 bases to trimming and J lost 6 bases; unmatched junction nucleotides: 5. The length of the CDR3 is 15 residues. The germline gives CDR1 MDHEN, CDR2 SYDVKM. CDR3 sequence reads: CASSLMAGGSGELFF. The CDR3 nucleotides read TGTGCCAGCAGTTTAATGGCAGGGGGCTCCGGGGAGCTGTTTTTT.